This TCR beta chain was retrieved from a study of T cell changes during pregnancy in multiple sclerosis. V was shortened by 7 bases and J by 2 bases, with 15 bases between the two germline ends. The CDR3 spans 15 residues. Germline-derived CDR1 and CDR2 are LNHDA and SQIVND (reference sequence). Generated by immunoSEQ multiplex PCR, the TCRdb table keeps only in-frame clones and is missing some. This table has 35,000 to 45,000 clones, 80% to 95% appearing once. V gene TRBV19 combines with J gene TRBJ1-5, with D uncertain. The clonotype comes from a female donor with multiple sclerosis, enrolled in a pregnancy study. Specimen: peripheral blood. As DNA, the CDR3 is TGTGCCAGTAAGGACGTAGGGCGAGGCAATCAGCCCCAGCATTTT. Amino acid sequence: CASKDVGRGNQPQHF.